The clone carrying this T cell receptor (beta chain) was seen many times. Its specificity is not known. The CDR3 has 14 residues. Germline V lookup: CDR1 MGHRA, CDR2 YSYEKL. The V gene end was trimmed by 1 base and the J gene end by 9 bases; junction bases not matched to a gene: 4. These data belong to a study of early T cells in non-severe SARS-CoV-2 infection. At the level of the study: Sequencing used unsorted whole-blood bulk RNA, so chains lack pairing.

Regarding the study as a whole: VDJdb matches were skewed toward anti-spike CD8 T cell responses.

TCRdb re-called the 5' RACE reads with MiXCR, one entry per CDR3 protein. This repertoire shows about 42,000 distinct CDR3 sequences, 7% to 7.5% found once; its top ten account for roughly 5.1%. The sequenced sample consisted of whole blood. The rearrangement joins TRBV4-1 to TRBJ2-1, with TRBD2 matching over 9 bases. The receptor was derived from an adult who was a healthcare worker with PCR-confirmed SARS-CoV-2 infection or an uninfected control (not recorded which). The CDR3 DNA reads TGCGCCAGCAGCCAAGGGCGGGGGGGGAGTGAGCAGTTCTTC. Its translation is CASSQGRGGSEQFF.